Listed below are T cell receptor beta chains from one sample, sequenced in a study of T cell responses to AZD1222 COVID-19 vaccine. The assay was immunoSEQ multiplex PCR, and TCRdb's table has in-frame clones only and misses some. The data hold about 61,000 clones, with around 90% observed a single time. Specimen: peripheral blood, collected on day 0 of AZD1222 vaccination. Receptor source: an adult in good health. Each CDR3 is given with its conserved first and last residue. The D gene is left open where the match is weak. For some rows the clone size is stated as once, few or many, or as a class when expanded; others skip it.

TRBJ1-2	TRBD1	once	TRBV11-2	CASSLADRGLSVYGYTF
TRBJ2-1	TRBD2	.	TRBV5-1	CASSFGGTNSYNEQFF
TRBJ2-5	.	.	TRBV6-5	CASTLSRPQETQYF
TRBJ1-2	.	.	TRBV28	CASSLDAGANYGYTF
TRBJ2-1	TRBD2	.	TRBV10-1	CASSNPLAGDDEQFF
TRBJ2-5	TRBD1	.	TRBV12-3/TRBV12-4	CASRRGGSETQYF
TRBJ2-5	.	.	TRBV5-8	CASSLVEGEETQYF
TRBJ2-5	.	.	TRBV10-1	CASSDRLAGPETQYF
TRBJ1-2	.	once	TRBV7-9	CASSLGGPRGYTF
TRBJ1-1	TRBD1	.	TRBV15	CATVRDRVNTEAFF
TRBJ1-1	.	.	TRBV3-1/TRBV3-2	CASSPGQGTEAFF
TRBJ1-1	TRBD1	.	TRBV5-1	CASSRDRPNTEAFF
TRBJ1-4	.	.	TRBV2	CASRGLLNNEKLFF
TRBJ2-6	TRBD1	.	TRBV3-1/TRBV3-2	CASSQEDRGRYSGANVLTF
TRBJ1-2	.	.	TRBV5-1	CASSLNLMGSGYTF
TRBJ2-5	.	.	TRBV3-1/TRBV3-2	CASSQSDRGGETQYF
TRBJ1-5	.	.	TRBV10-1	CASRDNRFWPQHF
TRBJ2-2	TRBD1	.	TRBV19	CASSMMAGGGLFF
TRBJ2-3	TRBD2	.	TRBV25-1	CASARGDTDTQYF
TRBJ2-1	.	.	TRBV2	CASTMDMSSYNEQFF
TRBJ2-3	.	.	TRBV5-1	CASSLLRGTDTQYF
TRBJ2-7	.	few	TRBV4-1	CASSQGQVFYEQYF
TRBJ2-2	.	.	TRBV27	CASSPQGANTGELFF
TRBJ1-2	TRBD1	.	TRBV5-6	CASSSRTGFLYYGYTF
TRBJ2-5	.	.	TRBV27	CASSTRTDQETQYF
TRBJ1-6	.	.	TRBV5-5	CASSQLTRFDSPLHF
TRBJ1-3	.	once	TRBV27	CASSSEGASGNTIYF
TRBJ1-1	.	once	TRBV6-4	CASSDRENTEAFF
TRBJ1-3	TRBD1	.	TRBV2	CASSPRGRGNTIYF